Each of the 25 T cell receptor beta chains below was sequenced from the same sample in a study of CD8 T cells in Susac syndrome. With random hexamers, reverse transcription was performed on roughly 0.45 to 1 ug of RNA. TCRdb processed the immunoSEQ multiplex PCR reads anew with MiXCR; each CDR3 protein has one entry. This table has 160,000 or so distinct CDR3 sequences, approximately 94% appearing once. The sequenced sample consisted of CD4+ T cells from PBMCs. All receptors derive from a human donor with multiple sclerosis.

The chain is built from TRBV2 and TRBJ2-1; 9 bases fit TRBD1. Germline V gene data show CDR1 as SNHLY and CDR2 as FYNNEI. This CDR3 is 13 amino acids long. V lost 11 bases and J lost 5; bases outside the gene matches: 7. The CDR3 region has the DNA TGTGCCTCAGCCGGGACAGGGAACAATGAGCAGTTCTTC. It is translated as CASAGTGNNEQFF.

The CDR3 bases are TGCAGCGGGGGTCATGGAAACACCATATATTTT. Protein: CSGGHGNTIYF. This chain connects TRBV29-1 to TRBJ1-3; no clear D. This CDR3 is 11 amino acids long. Germline V gives CDR1 SQVTM, CDR2 ANQGSEA. The V gene lost 7 bases and the J gene lost 3 bases, with 7 bases spanning the gap. Filled out from reference TRBV29-1 and TRBJ1-3, the complete variable domain reads SAVISQKPSRDICQRGTSLTIQCQVDSQVTMMFWYRQQPGQSLTLIATANQGSEATYESGFVIDKFPISRPNLTFSTLTVSNMSPEDSSIYLCSGGHGNTIYFGEGSWLTVV.

The rearrangement joins TRBV11-1 to TRBJ2-3; 8 bases are a match to TRBD2. The CDR3 runs 17 residues. Germline trimming cut 5 bases from V and 3 bases from J; bases unmatched to any gene: 13. Germline CDR1 and CDR2: SGHAT and FQDESV (reference sequence). CDR3 sequence reads: CASSPPGLGGGTDTQYF. The CDR3 DNA is TGTGCCAGCAGCCCACCGGGACTAGGAGGTGGGACAGATACGCAGTATTTT.

V gene TRBV6-2 or TRBV6-3 combines with J gene TRBJ2-3; TRBD2 agrees at 13 bases. Germline V CDR1 and CDR2: MNHEY, SVGEGT. The CDR3 extends over 16 amino acids. V trimming: 5 bases; J trimming: 5 bases; junction bases outside the gene matches: 7. CDR3 in DNA: TGTGCCAGCAGTGACTGGACTAGCGGGAGTGGAGATACGCAGTATTTT. Protein product: CASSDWTSGSGDTQYF.

This chain links TRBV6-5 with TRBJ1-2, with D possibly being TRBD1 (6 bases). Germline V gene sequence: CDR1 MNHEY, CDR2 SVGAGI. The ends were cut back, 3 bases at V and 4 bases at J, with 12 bases in the middle. The CDR3 is 14 amino acids. Written as DNA, the CDR3 is TGTGCCAGCAGTTATGGGGGCCAACCCTATGGCTACACCTTC. As protein: CASSYGGQPYGYTF.

This chain uses TRBV29-1 with TRBJ2-7; 12 bases are a match to TRBD2. Trimming took 4 bases from V and 4 from J; bases not matched to a gene: 8. CDR1 is SQVTM, CDR2 ANQGSEA, per germline. The CDR3 totals 15 residues. This CDR3 is CSVAPTSGSWYEQYF. CDR3 DNA: TGCAGCGTTGCTCCGACTAGCGGGAGCTGGTACGAGCAGTACTTC.

This chain connects TRBV30 to TRBJ2-3, with 9 bases aligning to TRBD2. The V segment lost 2 bases and the J segment 6 bases; nucleotides outside the gene matches: 9. The CDR3 length is 15 residues. The germline V gene has CDR1 GTSNPN and CDR2 SVGIG (reference sequence). CDR3 amino acids: CAWSRLAGRSDTQYF. The DNA for the CDR3 is TGTGCCTGGAGTCGCCTAGCGGGAAGGTCGGATACGCAGTATTTT.

The CDR3 DNA is TGTGCCAGCTCACCACCTTCTGTCAGGGAGGGGGAGACCCAGTACTTC. Translating gives CASSPPSVREGETQYF. The chain recombines TRBV18 with TRBJ2-5; 7 bases are shared with TRBD2. Germline CDR1 reads KGHSH; CDR2 reads LQKENI. V gave up 0 bases and J gave up 5 bases; unmatched junction bases: 9. The CDR3 spans 16 residues. The whole variable domain, filled in from reference TRBV18 and TRBJ2-5, reads NAGVMQNPRHLVRRRGQEARLRCSPMKGHSHVYWYRQLPEEGLKFMVYLQKENIIDESGMPKERFSAEFPKEGPSILRIQQVVRGDSAAYFCASSPPSVREGETQYFGPGTRLLVL.

This chain connects TRBV5-6 to TRBJ2-1; either TRBD1 or TRBD2 may supply D (5 bases each). The V gene's germline CDR1 is SGHDT and CDR2 YYEEEE. The ends were cut back, 1 base at V and 7 bases at J, with 18 bases in the middle. The CDR3 consists of 16 residues. CDR3 sequence reads: CASSLTGRIQGNEQFF. In DNA, the CDR3 is TGTGCCAGCAGCTTGACGGGAAGGATCCAGGGTAATGAGCAGTTCTTC. The complete variable domain, with remaining parts taken from reference TRBV5-6 and TRBJ2-1, reads DAGVTQSPTHLIKTRGQQVTLRCSPKSGHDTVSWYQQALGQGPQFIFQYYEEEERQRGNFPDRFSGHQFPNYSSELNVNALLLGDSALYLCASSLTGRIQGNEQFFGPGTRLTVL.

The rearrangement joins TRBV20-1 to TRBJ2-3, with D possibly being TRBD2 (6 bases). The CDR3 is made up of 13 amino acids. V dropped 5 bases and J dropped 3 bases, with 12 bases sitting between them. Per germline, CDR1 DFQATT and CDR2 SNEGSKA (reference sequence). CDR3 in amino acids: CSAWDSPTDTQYF. As DNA, the CDR3 is TGCAGTGCTTGGGACTCGCCGACAGATACGCAGTATTTT.

This rearrangement joins TRBV28 to TRBJ1-2; TRBD1 aligns across 9 bases. The germline gives CDR1 MDHEN, CDR2 SYDVKM. There are 13 residues in the CDR3. The junction had 7 bases not matched to a gene; V was cut back by 6 bases and J by 8 bases. CDR3 residues: CASSLGQGWGYTF. DNA of the CDR3: TGTGCCAGCAGCTTGGGACAGGGTTGGGGCTACACCTTC.

This chain connects TRBV5-1 to TRBJ2-5, with 8 bases aligning to TRBD2. This CDR3 comprises 17 residues. Germline V gene sequence: CDR1 SGHRS, CDR2 YFSETQ. The trim removed 0 bases at V and 2 bases at J, leaving 9 bases unmatched. The CDR3 DNA reads as TGCGCCAGCAGCTTGGGTCTTCTGACTAGCGCTCAAGAGACCCAGTACTTC. It is translated as CASSLGLLTSAQETQYF.

In this sample, this clonotype turned up once. The chain uses TRBV19 and TRBJ1-4; D is undetermined. The length of the CDR3 is 14 residues. The germline V and J ends were trimmed by 4 bases and 0 bases, with 6 bases remaining between them. Germline CDR1 reads LNHDA; CDR2 reads SQIVND (reference sequence). CDR3 in DNA: TGTGCCAGTAGTAAATTTGCAACTAATGAAAAACTGTTTTTT. This sequence encodes CASSKFATNEKLFF. Full variable domain (remainder filled in from reference TRBV19 and TRBJ1-4): DGGITQSPKYLFRKEGQNVTLSCEQNLNHDAMYWYRQDPGQGLRLIYYSQIVNDFQKGDIAEGYSVSREKKESFPLTVTSAQKNPTAFYLCASSKFATNEKLFFGSGTQLSVL.

V is TRBV7-2 and J is TRBJ1-2; 7 bases fit TRBD1. Trimming removed 5 bases from V and 7 bases from J; junction bases left unmatched: 10. The CDR3 is made up of 14 amino acids. Germline V gene sequence: CDR1 SGHTA, CDR2 FQGNSA. CDR3 bases: TGTGCCAGCAGCCCGGGACAGCGCAGGAGTGGCTACACCTTC. Translating gives CASSPGQRRSGYTF. The full variable domain, its missing parts supplied by reference TRBV7-2 and TRBJ1-2, is GAGVSQSPSNKVTEKGKDVELRCDPISGHTALYWYRQSLGQGLEFLIYFQGNSAPDKSGLPSDRFSAERTGGSVSTLTIQRTQQEDSAVYLCASSPGQRRSGYTFGSGTRLTVV.

The CDR3 protein is CASSLSQLSTEAFF. CDR3 sequence (DNA): TGTGCCAGCAGTTTAAGCCAGTTATCCACTGAAGCTTTCTTT. The J gene is TRBJ1-1, the V gene TRBV12-3 or TRBV12-4; D unclear. V gave up 2 bases and J gave up 4 bases, with 11 bases separating them. This CDR3 has 14 amino acids.

This clonotype has a single count. This chain links TRBV5-1 with TRBJ2-2, with 13 bases fitting TRBD2. The CDR3 spans 16 residues. J was trimmed by 7 bases and V by 4 bases; bases with no gene match: 7. From germline, CDR1 is SGHRS and CDR2 YFSETQ. The DNA of the CDR3 is TGCGCCAGCAGCCAAGAACTAGCGGGAGGGAACGGGGAGCTGTTTTTT. Its translation: CASSQELAGGNGELFF.

This chain links TRBV7-6 with TRBJ2-7; 9 bases fit TRBD1. Per the germline V gene, CDR1 is SGHVS and CDR2 is FNYEAQ. V lost 1 base and J lost 4; bases outside the gene matches: 5. The CDR3 totals 15 residues. CDR3 bases: TGTGCCAGCAGCTTAGGCGCCGGGACAGGGTACGAGCAGTACTTC. It is translated as CASSLGAGTGYEQYF.

This chain uses TRBV25-1 with TRBJ1-1, with D possibly matching TRBD1 (5 bases). Germline CDR1 and CDR2: MGHDK and SYGVNS. V lost 1 base to trimming and J lost 3 bases, with 15 bases between them. The CDR3 has 16 residues. For the CDR3, the DNA is TGTGCCAGCAGTGAATTTGGCGGAAGGGGCGACACTGAAGCTTTCTTT. This sequence encodes CASSEFGGRGDTEAFF.

The chain couples TRBV7-9 to TRBJ2-2; D may be TRBD1 or TRBD2 (7 bases each). V was pared by 8 bases and J by 1 base, with 17 bases between. CDR1 is SEHNR and CDR2 is FQNEAQ in the germline V gene (reference sequence). The CDR3 is 16 amino acids. The CDR3 spells CASSAGGGQNTGELFF. The DNA of the CDR3 is TGTGCCAGCTCGGCAGGGGGGGGCCAGAACACCGGGGAGCTGTTTTTT.

The chain is built from TRBV7-9 and TRBJ2-1; D is uncertain. The CDR3 length is 17 residues. Trimming stripped 6 bases from V and 1 base from J, with 19 bases between. The germline V gene has CDR1 SEHNR and CDR2 FQNEAQ (reference sequence). DNA for the CDR3: TGTGCCAGCAGGGCTCCCAGGCTGGGTGAGTCCTACAATGAGCAGTTCTTC. Translated, it gives CASRAPRLGESYNEQFF.

The chain is built from TRBV29-1 and TRBJ2-7, with D perhaps matching TRBD2 (6 bases). The CDR3 totals 13 residues. Germline CDR1 reads SQVTM; CDR2 reads ANQGSEA. V shed 3 bases and J shed 5 bases, with 14 bases lying between them. The CDR3 protein is CSVDYGSPHEQYF. In nucleotides, the CDR3 is TGCAGCGTTGATTACGGGAGCCCCCACGAGCAGTACTTC.

This chain links TRBV29-1 with TRBJ2-1; possible D gene TRBD2, 5 bases. In germline, CDR1 is SQVTM, CDR2 ANQGSEA. The length of the CDR3 is 11 residues. Trimming removed 8 bases at V and 10 bases at J, with 15 bases between. As DNA, the CDR3 is TGCAGCACGAAACGTGGCGGGGAGCAGTTCTTC. It encodes CSTKRGGEQFF.

V gene TRBV19 combines with J gene TRBJ2-5; 9 bases align to TRBD2. Germline loops: CDR1 LNHDA, CDR2 SQIVND (reference sequence). V trimming: 7 bases; J trimming: 4 bases; junction bases outside the gene matches: 7. The CDR3 loop spans 14 amino acids. The DNA of the CDR3 is TGTGCCAGTAAGAGGCGGGAGGGAGGAGAGACCCAGTACTTC. Translation: CASKRREGGETQYF.

Details on this clonotype: One end of the junction does not line up with germline, which may come from a read error. This chain connects TRBV18 to TRBJ1-2; 9 bases agree with TRBD1. Looked up from germline, CDR1 is KGHSH and CDR2 is LQKENI. This CDR3 has 14 residues. This chain's CDR3 is CASAIAGQGMGYTF. The CDR3 bases are TGTGCCAGCGCAATCGCCGGACAGGGGATGGGCTATACCTTC.

The chain uses TRBV24-1 and TRBJ2-7; 14 bases agree with TRBD2. Per the germline V gene, CDR1 is KGHDR and CDR2 is SFDVKD. V was pared by 9 bases and J by 7 bases, with 4 bases of the junction left unmatched. This CDR3 is 13 amino acids long. The CDR3 loop is CATVRLAGGEQYF. The CDR3 DNA is TGTGCCACCGTTCGACTAGCGGGAGGGGAGCAGTACTTC.